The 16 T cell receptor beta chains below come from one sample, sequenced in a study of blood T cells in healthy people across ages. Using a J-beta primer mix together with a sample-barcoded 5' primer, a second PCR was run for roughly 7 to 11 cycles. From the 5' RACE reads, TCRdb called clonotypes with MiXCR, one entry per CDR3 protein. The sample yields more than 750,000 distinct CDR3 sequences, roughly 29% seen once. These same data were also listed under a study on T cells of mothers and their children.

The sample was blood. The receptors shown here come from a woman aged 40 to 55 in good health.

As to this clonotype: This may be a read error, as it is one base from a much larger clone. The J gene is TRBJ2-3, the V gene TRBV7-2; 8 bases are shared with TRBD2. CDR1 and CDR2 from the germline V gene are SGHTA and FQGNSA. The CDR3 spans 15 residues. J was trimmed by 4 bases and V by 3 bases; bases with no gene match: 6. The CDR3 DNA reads TGTGCCAGCAGCTTTAGCGGGGAATTGGCAGATACGCAGTATTTT. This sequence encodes CASSFSGELADTQYF.

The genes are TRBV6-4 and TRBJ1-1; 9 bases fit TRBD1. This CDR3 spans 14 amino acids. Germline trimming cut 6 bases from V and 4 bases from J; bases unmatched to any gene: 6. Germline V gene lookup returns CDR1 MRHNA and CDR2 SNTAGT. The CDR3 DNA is TGTGCCAGCAGCCTGGACAGGGGAGCCACTGAAGCTTTCTTT. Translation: CASSLDRGATEAFF.

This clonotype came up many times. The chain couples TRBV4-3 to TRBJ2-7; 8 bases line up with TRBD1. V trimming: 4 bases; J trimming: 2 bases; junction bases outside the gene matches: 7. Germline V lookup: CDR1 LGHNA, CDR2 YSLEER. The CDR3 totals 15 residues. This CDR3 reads CASSPTGGATYEQYF. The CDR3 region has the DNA TGCGCCAGCAGCCCAACAGGGGGAGCAACCTACGAGCAGTACTTC.

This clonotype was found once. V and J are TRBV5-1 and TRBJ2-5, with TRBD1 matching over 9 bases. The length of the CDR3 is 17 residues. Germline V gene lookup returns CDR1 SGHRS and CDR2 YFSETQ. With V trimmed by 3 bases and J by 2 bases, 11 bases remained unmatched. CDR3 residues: CASSYTTGGAGQETQYF. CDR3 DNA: TGCGCCAGCAGCTATACCACAGGGGGCGCGGGGCAAGAGACCCAGTACTTC.

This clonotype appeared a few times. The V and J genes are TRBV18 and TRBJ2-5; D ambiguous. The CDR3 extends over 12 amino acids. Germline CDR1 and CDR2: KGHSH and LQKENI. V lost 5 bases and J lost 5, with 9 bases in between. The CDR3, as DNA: TGTGCCAGCTCAAGTCTCGAGGAGACCCAGTACTTC. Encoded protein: CASSSLEETQYF. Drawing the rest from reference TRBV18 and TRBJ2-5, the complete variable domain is NAGVMQNPRHLVRRRGQEARLRCSPMKGHSHVYWYRQLPEEGLKFMVYLQKENIIDESGMPKERFSAEFPKEGPSILRIQQVVRGDSAAYFCASSSLEETQYFGPGTRLLVL.

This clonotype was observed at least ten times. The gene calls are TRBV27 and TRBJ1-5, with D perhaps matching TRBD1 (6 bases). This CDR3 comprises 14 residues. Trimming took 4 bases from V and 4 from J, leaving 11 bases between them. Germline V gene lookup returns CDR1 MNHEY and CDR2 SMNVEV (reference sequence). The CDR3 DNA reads TGTGCCAGCAGTTCCCCGGACAGTAATCAGCCCCAGCATTTT. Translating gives CASSSPDSNQPQHF.

CDR3: CASSSLGWTSTSTDTQYF. The CDR3 coding sequence is TGTGCCAGCAGCTCCCTGGGTTGGACTAGCACCAGCACAGATACGCAGTATTTT. This rearrangement joins TRBV7-3 to TRBJ2-3; TRBD2 agrees at 8 bases. J lost 0 bases, V lost 4 bases, and 12 bases had no gene match. The CDR3 covers 18 residues. CDR1 is SGHTA, CDR2 FQGTGA, per germline.

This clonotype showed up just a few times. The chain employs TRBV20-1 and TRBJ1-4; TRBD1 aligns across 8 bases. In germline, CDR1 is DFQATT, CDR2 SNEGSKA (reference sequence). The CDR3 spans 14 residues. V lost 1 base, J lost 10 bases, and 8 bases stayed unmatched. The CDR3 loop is CSARAGQGVGKLFF. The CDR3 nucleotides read TGCAGTGCTAGAGCCGGACAGGGAGTCGGAAAACTGTTTTTT.

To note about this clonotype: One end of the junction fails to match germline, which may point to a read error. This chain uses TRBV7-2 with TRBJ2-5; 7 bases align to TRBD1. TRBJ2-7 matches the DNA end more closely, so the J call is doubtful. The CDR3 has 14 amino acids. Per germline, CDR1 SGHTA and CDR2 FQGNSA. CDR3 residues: CAGSFDRVKDEQYF. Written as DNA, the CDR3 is TGTGCCGGCAGCTTCGACAGGGTAAAGGACGAGCAGTACTTC.

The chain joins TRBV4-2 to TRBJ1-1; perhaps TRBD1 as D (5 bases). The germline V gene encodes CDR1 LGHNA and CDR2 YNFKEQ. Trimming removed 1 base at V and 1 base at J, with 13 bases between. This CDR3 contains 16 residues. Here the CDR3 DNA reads TGTGCCAGCAGCCAAGTGCACCCTACAGGGAACACTGAAGCTTTCTTT. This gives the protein CASSQVHPTGNTEAFF.

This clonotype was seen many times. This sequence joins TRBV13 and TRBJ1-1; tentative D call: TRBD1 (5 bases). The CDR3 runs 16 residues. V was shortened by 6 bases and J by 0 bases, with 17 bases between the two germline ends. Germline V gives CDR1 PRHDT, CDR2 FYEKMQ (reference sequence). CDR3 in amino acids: CASRTYAGAMNTEAFF. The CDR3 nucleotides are TGTGCCAGCAGAACATATGCCGGGGCTATGAACACTGAAGCTTTCTTT.

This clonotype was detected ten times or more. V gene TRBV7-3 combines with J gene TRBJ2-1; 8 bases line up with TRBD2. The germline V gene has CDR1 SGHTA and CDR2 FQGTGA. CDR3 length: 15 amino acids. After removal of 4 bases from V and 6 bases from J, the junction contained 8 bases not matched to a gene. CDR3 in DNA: TGTGCCAGCAGCTCTTGGAGCGGGGGAGTCAATGAGCAGTTCTTC. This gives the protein CASSSWSGGVNEQFF. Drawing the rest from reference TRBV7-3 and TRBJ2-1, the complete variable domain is GAGVSQTPSNKVTEKGKYVELRCDPISGHTALYWYRQSLGQGPEFLIYFQGTGAADDSGLPNDRFFAVRPEGSVSTLKIQRTERGDSAVYLCASSSWSGGVNEQFFGPGTRLTVL.

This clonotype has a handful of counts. The CDR3 protein is CASSQEGTHSGAFF. The CDR3 DNA reads as TGTGCCAGCAGCCAAGAGGGGACCCATTCGGGAGCTTTCTTT. The J gene is TRBJ1-1, the V gene TRBV3-1; perhaps TRBD1 as D (5 bases). V dropped 0 bases and J dropped 10 bases, with 15 bases sitting between them. The CDR3 totals 14 residues. The V gene's germline CDR1 is LGHDT and CDR2 YNNKEL (reference sequence).

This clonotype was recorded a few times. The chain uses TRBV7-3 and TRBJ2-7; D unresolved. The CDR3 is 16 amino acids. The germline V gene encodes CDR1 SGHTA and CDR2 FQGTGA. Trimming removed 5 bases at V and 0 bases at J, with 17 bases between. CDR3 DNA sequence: TGTGCCAGCAGCCAAACCTCGCAGACGTACTCCTACGAGCAGTACTTC. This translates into CASSQTSQTYSYEQYF.

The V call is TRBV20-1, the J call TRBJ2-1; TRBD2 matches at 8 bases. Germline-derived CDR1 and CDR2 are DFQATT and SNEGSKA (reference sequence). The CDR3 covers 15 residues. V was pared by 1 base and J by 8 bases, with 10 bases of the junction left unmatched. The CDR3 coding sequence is TGCAGTGCTAGAGTCCCTGGGACTAGTATCTATGAGCAGTTCTTC. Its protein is CSARVPGTSIYEQFF.

The CDR3: CASSDRASSYNSPLHF. The DNA of the CDR3 is TGTGCCAGCAGCGACAGGGCCAGCTCCTATAATTCACCCCTCCACTTT. The genes are TRBV7-2 and TRBJ1-6, with 7 bases matching TRBD1. Germline CDR1 reads SGHTA; CDR2 reads FQGNSA. The CDR3 runs to 16 residues. J was trimmed by 0 bases and V by 5 bases; bases with no gene match: 4.